This T cell receptor (beta chain) stems from a study of T cell responses to AZD1222 COVID-19 vaccine (dated by TCRdb to the early 2020s). With respect to the entire study: Because spike-specific TCR depth and breadth did not differ between the two schedules, AZD1222 recipients who got a second dose at roughly 4 weeks were pooled with those who got a second dose at roughly 12 weeks. TCR sequencing covered some 240 trial participants: 200 to 210 given two doses of AZD1222 and about 26 given two doses of MenACWY control vaccine. Enrollment into the trials was organized by age into subgroups of 18-55, 56-69 and 70-plus years, and those subgroups contained roughly 140, 27 and 60 TCR-sequenced participants, respectively.

What the work shows at the level of the full study, not this receptor alone: Vaccine-associated CD4 TCRs spanned the whole spike protein, with dominant responses in regions 160-218 and 743-854. Reportedly, almost half of the unique spike-specific TCRs recognized epitopes lying outside the regions that are mutated in the B.1.351 and B.1.1.7 variants. Spike-specific TCR breadth and depth rose significantly after two AZD1222 doses compared with day 0 and with MenACWY recipients. Conclusions about previously exposed vaccinees are limited because only a handful of AZD1222 recipients were SARS-CoV-2 seropositive at baseline. Because no samples from the day 14 peak response were available, repertoires could be characterized only after the peak T cell response. The 56-69-year group was small, and its depth increase did not reach significance, likely because of low power. Participants were mostly white British, with more females than males. The authors suggested clonal diversity may have been underestimated.

Explained via the paper, the time point label denotes: baseline before first vaccination. Samples from vaccinated people were obtained from the UK trials COV001 and COV002, which included a single-blind randomized controlled phase 2/3 trial of AZD1222 (ChAdOx1 nCoV-19) in healthy adults. Trial participant PBMC samples were collected at day 0 and day 28 after the second dose for TCRbeta chain sequencing. Remarks on this clone: The antigen it recognizes is unknown. Per-base quality was not reported, and no clone a single base away is much larger than it.

Taken from cysteine to phenylalanine, the CDR3 has 16 residues. The DNA shown is the 48-base CDR3, in frame from base 1. For this chain, trimming is 5 bases at the V end and 3 bases at the J end, and the number of junction bases without a gene match is 10. The germline V gene specifies SGHTA as CDR1 and FQGNSA as CDR2. The CDR3 regions of human TCRbeta chains were analyzed by immunosequencing. The authors' analysis ran thus. Repertoire TCRs were matched against a reference library of SARS-CoV-2-specific TCRs generated with the MIRA antigen-specificity platform. Breadth was defined as the fraction of unique TCRs that were SARS-CoV-2-associated, and depth was defined as the fraction of total T cells that were SARS-CoV-2-associated. Using the MIRA data, each spike-specific TCR was mapped to the spike region that the TCR reacts to and placed in a CD4 or CD8 class. Log10-transformed breadth and depth values were compared by one-way ANOVA with Sidak's multiple comparisons tests. Held by TCRdb, this immuneACCESS table contains in-frame sequences only and omits some clones. Under half of the omission traces to an unresolved V gene where checked; the cause of the rest is unknown. V, J and clone size derive from that table, while D and trimming were established from the DNA sequence. This sample gives roughly 120,000 clones in total; around nine tenths of them show up just once. Over 7.5% of the sample is held by the ten biggest clonotypes.

This specimen was peripheral blood, taken on day 0 of AZD1222 vaccination. The clonotype originates from an adult in good health. The V gene is TRBV7-2 and the J gene is TRBJ1-2, with 9 junctional bases fitting TRBD1. The nucleotide sequence is TGTGCCAGCAGCGCACAGGGGGCGCCGGGTTACTATGGCTACACCTTC. It specifies CASSAQGAPGYYGYTF.